The T cell receptor beta chain under discussion was sequenced for a study of T cells in Graves' hyperthyroidism and ophthalmopathy. Study-level information: Once the initial diagnosis was made, peripheral blood was obtained before any treatment. Findings and caveats of the study: Ophthalmopathy was predicted by the model a median of 6.5 months ahead of onset.

Template material for amplifying TCR beta CDR3 regions consisted of RNA transcripts. First-round RT-PCR with HTBI primers amplified the TCR CDR3 region. TCRdb reanalysed the multiplex PCR reads using MiXCR and keeps one entry per CDR3 protein. In the table there are 450,000 to 650,000 distinct CDR3 sequences, about 14% of which are singletons. This clonotype was picked up many times. Antigen: not known. Criteria for exclusion of patients were uncontrolled infection, other autoimmune disease, pregnancy or lactation. Trimming left V 5 bases short and J 1 base short, with 18 bases between. Germline assignment: CDR1 MDHEN and CDR2 SYDVKM. This CDR3 is built from 16 residues.

The source material was blood. The gene calls are TRBV28 and TRBJ2-7, with D unclear. This sequence originates from a woman between 18 and 29 years old with Graves' ophthalmopathy. The CDR3 spells CASSPRGWAQSYEQYF. CDR3 DNA: TGTGCCAGCAGTCCCAGAGGCTGGGCACAATCCTACGAGCAGTACTTC.